This record concerns one T cell receptor beta chain sequence. Its antigen is currently unknown. The PCR employed 60 Vbeta primers together with 13 Jbeta primers. TCRdb's copy holds only in-frame clones and misses some; the assay was immunoSEQ multiplex PCR. The sample has 130,000 or so clones; roughly 73% are singletons. The sample belongs to a study of cytomegalovirus exposure and HLA in healthy donors. Overall study findings and caveats: Later work associated 16,951 TCR beta sequences with HLA alleles at 0.05 false discovery rate. Clonal expansion, a later analysis showed, was greater in HLA-associated TCR beta chains than in equally common others. Earlier analysis looked at TCR beta V segments, and most were productive about 87% or about 30% of the time. In a later analysis, productive TCRs from donors in an Asian-associated ancestry cluster reportedly carried fewer N-insertions than the cohort mean.

The CDR3 is 15 amino acids. Between the trimmed V and J ends, which lost 8 bases and 0 bases, there was a span of 14 bases. The V gene's germline CDR1 is MNHNS and CDR2 SASEGT. Sequencing was done on a sample of PBMCs. This TCR was recovered from a female donor in good health and CMV-seronegative. The chain joins TRBV6-1 to TRBJ2-1, with D perhaps TRBD2 (7 bases). CDR3 in DNA: TGTGCCAGCGACGAGGGGGGGCGCTCCTACAATGAGCAGTTCTTC. This codes for CASDEGGRSYNEQFF.